This TCR beta chain was recorded in a study of brain T cells in children with intractable seizures. Repertoires were generated with immunoSEQ multiplex PCR, while TCRdb's copy carries only in-frame clones and drops some. The data hold 100,000 to 120,000 clones, with around 94% observed a single time. This TCR was sampled from a boy younger than two with hemimegalencephaly and intractable seizures. Sequenced material: peripheral blood, taken at surgery.

In nucleotides, the CDR3 is TGTGCCACCCCTGGGACAGGGACGAACAATGAGCAGTTCTTC. This codes for CATPGTGTNNEQFF. J is TRBJ2-1 and V is TRBV5-4; 9 nucleotides line up with TRBD1. V lost 9 bases to trimming and J lost 5 bases; unmatched junction nucleotides: 9. Germline V gene data show CDR1 as SGHNT and CDR2 as YYREEE (reference sequence). This CDR3 is built from 14 residues.